The clone carrying this T cell receptor (beta chain) is labeled large. Its antigen is not identified. This entry comes from a study of glioma-infiltrating T cells. Germline loops: CDR1 DFQATT, CDR2 SNEGSKA (reference sequence). Unmatched junction bases numbered 7, after V lost 3 bases and J lost 4 bases. The CDR3 consists of 15 residues. Study observations and caveats: Non-neoplastic patients had below-expected tissue-blood divergence, while all gliomas exceeded expectation. CDR3 overlap between tissue and blood was very small.

Amplification of TCR alpha and beta CDR3 regions from RNA used iRepertoire nested multiplex PCR. Input was roughly 100-450 ng of tissue mRNA or PBMC total RNA. TCRdb analysed the multiplex PCR reads with MiXCR anew, one entry per CDR3 protein. This sample has some 5,800 distinct CDR3 sequences, with 28% found just once. The sequence came from a human donor with low-grade glioma or glioblastoma, undergoing nonglioma brain surgery, or in good health (not recorded which). The chain recombines TRBV20-1 with TRBJ2-3; 10 bases match TRBD2. The sequenced material came from glioma tissue, nonneoplastic brain tissue, or PBMCs (not recorded which). The CDR3 loop is CSASFSGTSADTQYF. Written as DNA, the CDR3 is TGCAGTGCTAGTTTTTCCGGGACTAGCGCAGATACGCAGTATTTT.